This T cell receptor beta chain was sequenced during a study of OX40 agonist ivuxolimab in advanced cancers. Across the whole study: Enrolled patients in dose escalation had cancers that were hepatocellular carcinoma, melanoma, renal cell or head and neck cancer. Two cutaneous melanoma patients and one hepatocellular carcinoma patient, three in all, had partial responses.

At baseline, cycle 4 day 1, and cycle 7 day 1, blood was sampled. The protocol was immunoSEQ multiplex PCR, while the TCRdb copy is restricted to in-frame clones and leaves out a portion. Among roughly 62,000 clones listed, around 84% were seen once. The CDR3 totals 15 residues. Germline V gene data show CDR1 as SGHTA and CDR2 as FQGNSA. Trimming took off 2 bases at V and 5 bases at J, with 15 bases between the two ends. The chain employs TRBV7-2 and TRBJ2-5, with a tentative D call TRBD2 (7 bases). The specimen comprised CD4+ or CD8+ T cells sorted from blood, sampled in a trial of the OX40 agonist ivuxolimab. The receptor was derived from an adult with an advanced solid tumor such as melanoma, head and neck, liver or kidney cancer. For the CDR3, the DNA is TGTGCCAGCAGCTTATTTGGGGGGGGGCCGGAGACCCAGTACTTC. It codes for CASSLFGGGPETQYF.